What follows is one T cell receptor beta chain and its context. These data come from a study of control samples from healthy donors and cancer patients. The repertoire was sequenced with immunoSEQ multiplex PCR; TCRdb's copy has only in-frame clones and lacks some. Altogether roughly 100,000 clones are present, approximately 86% being singletons, with the ten largest covering 13% to 15%. Germline-derived CDR1 and CDR2 are LNHDA and SQIVND (reference sequence). The CDR3 spans 14 residues. V was clipped by 6 bases and J by 5 bases, with 17 bases between them. The V call is TRBV19, the J call TRBJ2-7; D could derive from TRBD1 or TRBD2 (5 bases each). What was sequenced was blood. The TCR comes from a man younger than 45 in good health. CDR3 sequence reads: CASSTGTATNEQYF. As DNA, the CDR3 is TGTGCCAGTAGCACCGGGACCGCGACTAACGAGCAGTACTTC.